Below, 8 T cell receptor beta chains from the same sample are listed, as sequenced in a study of early T cells in non-severe SARS-CoV-2 infection. TCRdb reanalysed the 5' RACE reads using MiXCR and keeps one entry per CDR3 protein. Counted here are approximately 34,000 distinct CDR3 sequences, approximately 8.7% occurring once; the ten biggest clones make up around 12%. The material was whole blood, obtained at baseline. The receptors stem from an adult who was a healthcare worker with PCR-confirmed SARS-CoV-2 infection or an uninfected control (not recorded which).

The chain uses TRBV9 and TRBJ2-3; 10 nucleotides match TRBD2. J was trimmed by 2 bases and V by 4 bases; bases with no gene match: 10. This CDR3 region has 17 residues. Germline CDR1 is SGDLS and CDR2 is YYNGEE. CDR3 amino acids: CASSPRLAGTVTDTQYF. As DNA, the CDR3 is TGTGCCAGCAGCCCCCGACTAGCGGGTACAGTCACAGATACGCAGTATTTT.

This clonotype appeared many times. This chain uses TRBV13 with TRBJ2-1, with 7 bases aligning to TRBD2. CDR3 length equals 18 residues. CDR1 and CDR2 (germline): PRHDT, FYEKMQ (reference sequence). Losses at the gene ends were 3 bases for V and 3 bases for J; bases not matched to a gene: 14. The CDR3 loop is CASSLSLFRGVNYNEQFF. The CDR3, as DNA: TGTGCCAGCAGCTTGAGTCTCTTTCGGGGGGTTAACTACAATGAGCAGTTCTTC.

V usage is TRBV30 and J usage is TRBJ2-2, with TRBD2 identical over 8 bases. V dropped 0 bases and J dropped 3; count of bases not matched to a gene: 3. The CDR3 runs to 15 residues. CDR1 GTSNPN and CDR2 SVGIG come from the germline V gene (reference sequence). The CDR3 is CAWSVASGHTGELFF. The CDR3 coding sequence is TGTGCCTGGAGTGTAGCTAGCGGGCACACCGGGGAGCTGTTTTTT.

At least ten counts were recorded for this clonotype. The chain uses TRBV12-3 or TRBV12-4 and TRBJ2-1; TRBD2 aligns across 7 bases. CDR3 length: 13 residues. The trim removed 2 bases at V and 6 bases at J, leaving 1 base unmatched. The CDR3 coding sequence is TGTGCCAGCAGTTTAAGCGGGGCCAATGAGCAGTTCTTC. The encoded protein is CASSLSGANEQFF.

This clonotype was counted at least ten times. The gene calls are TRBV28 and TRBJ2-1; D remains ambiguous. CDR1 is MDHEN and CDR2 is SYDVKM in the germline V gene. This CDR3 has 16 amino acids. The V and J ends lost 6 bases and 4 bases respectively, with 19 bases between them. The CDR3 DNA follows: TGTGCCAGCAGCTCACCCGGGCCCCTCTTGTACAATGAGCAGTTCTTC. Translated, it gives CASSSPGPLLYNEQFF.

This clonotype has just a few counts. The rearrangement uses TRBV7-2 and TRBJ2-7, with D possibly called TRBD1 or TRBD2 (7 bases each). Looked up from germline, CDR1 is SGHTA and CDR2 is FQGNSA. This CDR3 region has 13 residues. V lost 5 bases to trimming and J lost 4 bases, with 12 bases between them. CDR3 bases: TGTGCCAGCAGCCAGGGGGGGGTGTACGAGCAGTACTTC. Translated, it gives CASSQGGVYEQYF. Based on the CDR3 plus reference TRBV7-2 and TRBJ2-7, the full variable domain is GAGVSQSPSNKVTEKGKDVELRCDPISGHTALYWYRQSLGQGLEFLIYFQGNSAPDKSGLPSDRFSAERTGGSVSTLTIQRTQQEDSAVYLCASSQGGVYEQYFGPGTRLTVT.

Only a few counts were recorded for this clonotype. This rearrangement joins TRBV20-1 to TRBJ1-5; 9 bases line up with TRBD1. This CDR3 has 14 amino acids. Germline CDR1 and CDR2: DFQATT and SNEGSKA (reference sequence). With V trimmed by 6 bases and J by 5 bases, 8 bases remained unmatched. This CDR3 reads CSAKQGAPDQPQHF. The CDR3 DNA sequence: TGCAGTGCCAAACAGGGGGCGCCGGATCAGCCCCAGCATTTT.

This clonotype was observed a few times. An end of the junction does not agree with germline; a read error may underlie this. This rearrangement joins TRBV6-1 to TRBJ1-1; TRBD1 is a possible D gene (6 bases). The germline V gene encodes CDR1 MNHNS and CDR2 SASEGT. CDR3 length: 17 amino acids. CDR3 residues: CASSRGELGVWNTEAFF. Here the CDR3 DNA reads TGTGCCAGCTCGAGGGGGGAATTAGGGGTGTGGAACACTGAAGCCTTCTTT.